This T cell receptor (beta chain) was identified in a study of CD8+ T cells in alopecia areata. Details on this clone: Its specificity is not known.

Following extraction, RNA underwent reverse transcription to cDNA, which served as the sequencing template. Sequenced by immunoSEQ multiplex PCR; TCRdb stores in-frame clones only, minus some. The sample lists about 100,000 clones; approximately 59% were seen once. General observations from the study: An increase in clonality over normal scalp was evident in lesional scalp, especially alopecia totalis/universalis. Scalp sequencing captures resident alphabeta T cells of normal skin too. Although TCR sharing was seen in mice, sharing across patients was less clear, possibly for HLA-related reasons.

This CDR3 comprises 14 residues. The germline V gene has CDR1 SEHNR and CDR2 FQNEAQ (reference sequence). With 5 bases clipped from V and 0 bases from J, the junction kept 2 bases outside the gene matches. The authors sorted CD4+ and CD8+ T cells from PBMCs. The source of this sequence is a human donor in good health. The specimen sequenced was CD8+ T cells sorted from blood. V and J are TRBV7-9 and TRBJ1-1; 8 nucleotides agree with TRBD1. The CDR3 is CASSLGQVNTEAFF. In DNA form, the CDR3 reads TGTGCCAGCAGCCTGGGACAGGTGAACACTGAAGCTTTCTTT.